This T cell receptor (beta chain) was captured by sequencing in a study of beta chain features in type 1 diabetes. Regarding the study as a whole: Moderate yet significant TCRB CDR3 shortening was seen in Type 1 diabetes patients in all four CD4+ subsets.

Isolated RNA was reverse transcribed in full, so expressed TCRB transcripts were sequenced. Sequenced by immunoSEQ multiplex PCR; TCRdb stores in-frame clones only, minus some. The sample yields some 640,000 clones, more than 12% seen once. Trimming cost V 4 bases and J 1 base, with 10 bases left between them. Germline V gene data show CDR1 as SGDLS and CDR2 as YYNGEE. The CDR3 is made up of 14 amino acids. On this clone itself: Its antigen is as yet unknown.

The sample was naive CD4+ T cells from blood. The rearrangement links TRBV9 to TRBJ2-3, with D maybe TRBD2 (5 bases). This receptor was identified in a young man with type 1 diabetes. CDR3 sequence (DNA): TGTGCCAGCAGCACTAGGGTGGGCACAGATACGCAGTATTTT. Encoded protein: CASSTRVGTDTQYF.